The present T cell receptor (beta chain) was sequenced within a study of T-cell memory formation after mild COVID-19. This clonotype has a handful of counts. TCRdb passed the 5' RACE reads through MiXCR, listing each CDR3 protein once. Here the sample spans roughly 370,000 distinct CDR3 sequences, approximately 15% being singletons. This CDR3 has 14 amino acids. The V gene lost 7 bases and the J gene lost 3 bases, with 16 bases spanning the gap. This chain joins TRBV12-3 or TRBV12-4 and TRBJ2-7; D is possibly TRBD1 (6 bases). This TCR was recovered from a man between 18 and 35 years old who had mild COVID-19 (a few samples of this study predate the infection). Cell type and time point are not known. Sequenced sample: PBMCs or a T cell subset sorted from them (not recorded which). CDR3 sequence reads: CASNPQGTDYEQYF. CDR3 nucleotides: TGTGCCAGCAATCCACAGGGAACAGACTACGAGCAGTACTTC.